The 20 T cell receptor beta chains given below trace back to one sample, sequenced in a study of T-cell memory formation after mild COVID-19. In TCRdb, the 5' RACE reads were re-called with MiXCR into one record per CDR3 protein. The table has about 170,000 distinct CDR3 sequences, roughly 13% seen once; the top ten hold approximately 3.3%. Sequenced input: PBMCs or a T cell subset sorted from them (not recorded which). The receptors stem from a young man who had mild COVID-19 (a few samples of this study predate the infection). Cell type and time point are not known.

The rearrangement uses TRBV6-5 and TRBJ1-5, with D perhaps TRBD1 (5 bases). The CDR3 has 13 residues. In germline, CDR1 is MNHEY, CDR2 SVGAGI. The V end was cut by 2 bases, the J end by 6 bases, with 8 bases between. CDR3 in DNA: TGTGCCAGCAGTTACCAGGGTGCTCAGCCCCAGCATTTT. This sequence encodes CASSYQGAQPQHF.

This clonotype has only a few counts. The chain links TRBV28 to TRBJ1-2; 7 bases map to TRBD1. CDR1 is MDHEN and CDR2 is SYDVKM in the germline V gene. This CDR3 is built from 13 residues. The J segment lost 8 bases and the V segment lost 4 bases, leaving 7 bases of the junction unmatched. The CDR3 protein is CASSSQDRSGYTF. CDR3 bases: TGTGCCAGCAGTTCTCAGGACAGGTCGGGCTACACCTTC.

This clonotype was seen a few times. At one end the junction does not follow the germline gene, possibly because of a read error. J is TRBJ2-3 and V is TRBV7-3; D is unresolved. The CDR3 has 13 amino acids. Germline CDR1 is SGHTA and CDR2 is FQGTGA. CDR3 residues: CASSLTSLAALDF. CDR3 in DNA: TGTGCCAGCAGCTTAACCTCGCTCGCTGCATTAGATTTT.

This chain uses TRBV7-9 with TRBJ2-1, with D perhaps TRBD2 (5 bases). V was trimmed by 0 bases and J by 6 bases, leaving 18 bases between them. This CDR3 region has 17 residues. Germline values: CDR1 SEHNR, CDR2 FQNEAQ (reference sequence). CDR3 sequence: CASSLAEWRTPTNEQFF. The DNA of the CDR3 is TGTGCCAGCAGCTTAGCAGAGTGGCGGACTCCTACCAATGAGCAGTTCTTC.

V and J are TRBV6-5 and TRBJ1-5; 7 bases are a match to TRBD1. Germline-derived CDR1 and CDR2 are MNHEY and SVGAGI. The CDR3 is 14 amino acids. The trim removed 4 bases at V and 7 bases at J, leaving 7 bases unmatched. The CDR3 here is CASSLQGWGQPQHF. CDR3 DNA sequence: TGTGCCAGCAGTTTACAGGGGTGGGGGCAGCCCCAGCATTTT.

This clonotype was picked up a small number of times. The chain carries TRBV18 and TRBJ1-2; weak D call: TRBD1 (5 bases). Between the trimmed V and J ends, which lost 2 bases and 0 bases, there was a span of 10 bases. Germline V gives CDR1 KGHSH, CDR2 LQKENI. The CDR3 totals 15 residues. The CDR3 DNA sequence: TGTGCCAGCTCACCAACGGGGGAATCTAACTATGGCTACACCTTC. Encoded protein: CASSPTGESNYGYTF.

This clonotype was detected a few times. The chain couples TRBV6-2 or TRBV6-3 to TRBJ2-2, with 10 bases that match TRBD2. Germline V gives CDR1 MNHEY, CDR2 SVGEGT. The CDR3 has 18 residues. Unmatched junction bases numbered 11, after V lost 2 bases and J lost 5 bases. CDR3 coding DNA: TGTGCCAGCAGTTACCAGCCTAGCGGGGGTTCCAGGACCGGGGAGCTGTTTTTT. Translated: CASSYQPSGGSRTGELFF.

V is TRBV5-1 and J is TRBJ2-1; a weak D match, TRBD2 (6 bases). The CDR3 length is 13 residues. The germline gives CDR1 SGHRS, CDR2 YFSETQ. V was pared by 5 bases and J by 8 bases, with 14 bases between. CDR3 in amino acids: CASRRVGGDEQFF. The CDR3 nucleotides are TGCGCCAGCAGGAGGGTTGGAGGGGATGAGCAGTTCTTC. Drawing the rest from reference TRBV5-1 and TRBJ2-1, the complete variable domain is KAGVTQTPRYLIKTRGQQVTLSCSPISGHRSVSWYQQTPGQGLQFLFEYFSETQRNKGNFPGRFSGRQFSNSRSEMNVSTLELGDSALYLCASRRVGGDEQFFGPGTRLTVL.

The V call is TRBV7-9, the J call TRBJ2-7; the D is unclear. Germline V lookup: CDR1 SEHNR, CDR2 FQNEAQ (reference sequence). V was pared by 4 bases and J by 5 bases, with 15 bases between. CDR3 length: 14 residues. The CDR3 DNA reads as TGTGCCAGCAGCTCCTACACAGAATCGGACGAGCAGTACTTC. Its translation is CASSSYTESDEQYF.

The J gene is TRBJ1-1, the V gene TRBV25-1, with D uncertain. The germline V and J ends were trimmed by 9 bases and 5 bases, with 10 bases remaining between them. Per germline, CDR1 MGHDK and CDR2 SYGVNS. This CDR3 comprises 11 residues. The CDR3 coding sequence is TGTGCCAGTAAAAGAGGGACTGAAGCTTTCTTT. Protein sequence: CASKRGTEAFF.

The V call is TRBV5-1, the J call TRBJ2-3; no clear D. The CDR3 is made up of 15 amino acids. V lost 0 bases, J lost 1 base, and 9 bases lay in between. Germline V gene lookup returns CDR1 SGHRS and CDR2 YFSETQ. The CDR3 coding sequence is TGCGCCAGCAGCTTGGTAGTGACCCGCACAGATACGCAGTATTTT. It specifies CASSLVVTRTDTQYF.

The CDR3 sequence is CASSYRDRGDNEQFF. The CDR3 DNA reads TGTGCCAGCAGTTACCGGGACAGGGGTGACAATGAGCAGTTCTTC. The gene calls are TRBV12-3 or TRBV12-4 and TRBJ2-1, with 10 bases aligning to TRBD1. This CDR3 spans 15 amino acids. V dropped 4 bases and J dropped 5; count of bases not matched to a gene: 5.

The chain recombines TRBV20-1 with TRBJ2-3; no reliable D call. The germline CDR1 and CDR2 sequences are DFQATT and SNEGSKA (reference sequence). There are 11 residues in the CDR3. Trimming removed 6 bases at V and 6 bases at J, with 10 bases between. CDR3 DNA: TGCAGTGCGCGAAGTGGGGATACGCAGTATTTT. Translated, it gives CSARSGDTQYF.

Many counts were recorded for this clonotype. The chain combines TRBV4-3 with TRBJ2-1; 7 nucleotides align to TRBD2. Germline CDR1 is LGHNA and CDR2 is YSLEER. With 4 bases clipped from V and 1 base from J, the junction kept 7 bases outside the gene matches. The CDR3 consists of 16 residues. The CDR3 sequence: CASSRGAGRSYNEQFF. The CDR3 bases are TGCGCCAGCAGCCGAGGAGCGGGACGGTCCTACAATGAGCAGTTCTTC.

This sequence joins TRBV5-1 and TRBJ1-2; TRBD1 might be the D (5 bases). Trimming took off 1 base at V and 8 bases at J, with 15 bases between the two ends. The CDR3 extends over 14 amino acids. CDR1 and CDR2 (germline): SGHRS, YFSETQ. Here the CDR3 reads CASSLPSSGGGYTF. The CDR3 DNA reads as TGCGCCAGCAGCTTGCCGTCCTCGGGGGGAGGCTACACCTTC.

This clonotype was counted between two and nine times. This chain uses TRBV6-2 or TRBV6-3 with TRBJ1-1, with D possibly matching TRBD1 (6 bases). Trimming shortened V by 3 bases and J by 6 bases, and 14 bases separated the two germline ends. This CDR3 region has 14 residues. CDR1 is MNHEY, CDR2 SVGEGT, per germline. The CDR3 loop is CASSYWKGVAEAFF. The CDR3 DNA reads TGTGCCAGCAGTTATTGGAAGGGGGTAGCTGAAGCTTTCTTT.

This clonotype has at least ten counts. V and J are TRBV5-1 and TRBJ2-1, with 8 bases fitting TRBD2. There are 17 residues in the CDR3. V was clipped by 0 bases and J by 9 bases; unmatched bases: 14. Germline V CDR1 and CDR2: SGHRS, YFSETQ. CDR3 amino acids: CASSLASVPGGLGEQFF. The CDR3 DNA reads TGCGCCAGCAGCTTGGCCTCTGTACCGGGGGGGCTCGGTGAGCAGTTCTTC.

CDR3 in DNA: TGCAGTGCTAGAGAGGGTCGACAGGGGGGTGAAAAACTGTTTTTT. It encodes CSAREGRQGGEKLFF. The chain recombines TRBV20-1 with TRBJ1-4; the match to TRBD1 covers 9 bases. CDR3 length: 15 amino acids. The germline gives CDR1 DFQATT, CDR2 SNEGSKA (reference sequence). The trim removed 0 bases at V and 7 bases at J, leaving 6 bases unmatched.

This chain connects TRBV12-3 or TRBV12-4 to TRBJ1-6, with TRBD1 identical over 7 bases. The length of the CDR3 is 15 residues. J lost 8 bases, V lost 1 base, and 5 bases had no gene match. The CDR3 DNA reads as TGTGCCAGCAGTTTAGTTTTTCAGGGGGATTCACCCCTCCACTTT. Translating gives CASSLVFQGDSPLHF.

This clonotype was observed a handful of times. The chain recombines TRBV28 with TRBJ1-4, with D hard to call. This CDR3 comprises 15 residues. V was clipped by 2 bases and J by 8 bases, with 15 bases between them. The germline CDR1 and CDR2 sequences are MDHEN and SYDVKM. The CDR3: CASSLRASGREKLFF. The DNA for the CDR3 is TGTGCCAGCAGTTTAAGGGCCTCGGGGAGGGAAAAACTGTTTTTT. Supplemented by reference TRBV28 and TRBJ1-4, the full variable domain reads DVKVTQSSRYLVKRTGEKVFLECVQDMDHENMFWYRQDPGLGLRLIYFSYDVKMKEKGDIPEGYSVSREKKERFSLILESASTNQTSMYLCASSLRASGREKLFFGSGTQLSVL.